A single sample gave rise to the 31 T cell receptor beta chains below, sequenced in a study of cytomegalovirus exposure and HLA in healthy donors (dated by TCRdb to 2015 to 2018). Library preparation used the immunoSEQ multiplex PCR assay. The multiplex PCR relied on a mix of 60 forward primers for TCR Vbeta segments and 13 reverse primers for TCR Jbeta segments. TCRdb mirrors the immuneACCESS table, restricted to in-frame sequences. Some clones are absent from its copies; in checked studies, under half trace to an unresolved V gene, and the reason for the others is unknown. The sample records some 150,000 clones, around three quarters of which are singletons. 2% to 2.5% of the sample is held by the ten biggest clonotypes. Sequencing used PBMCs. The origin of the receptors is a man aged 25-40 years in good health and CMV-seronegative.

This clone was detected only a few times. The genes are TRBV5-6 and TRBJ2-5; tentatively, D is TRBD2 (6 bases). Germline CDR1 is SGHDT and CDR2 is YYEEEE. The germline V and J ends were trimmed by 3 bases and 4 bases, with 19 bases remaining between them. There are 16 residues in the CDR3. CDR3 coding DNA: TGTGCCAGCAGCTCTGAGGGACTGGGACTGGGAGAGACCCAGTACTTC. Translated: CASSSEGLGLGETQYF.

This clone has more than one count but fewer than ten. The chain joins TRBV10-2 to TRBJ2-1; weak D call: TRBD2 (6 bases). Germline CDR1 is WSHSY and CDR2 is SAAADI. Trimming pared 1 base from V and 4 bases from J, leaving 11 bases between. The CDR3 is 15 amino acids. This CDR3 reads CASSEYGGGYNEQFF. The CDR3 DNA reads as TGCGCCAGCAGTGAGTACGGGGGTGGGTACAATGAGCAGTTCTTC.

V is TRBV25-1 and J is TRBJ2-1, with 14 bases that match TRBD2. CDR1 and CDR2 from the germline V gene are MGHDK and SYGVNS. J lost 12 bases, V lost 5 bases, and 9 bases had no gene match. The CDR3 extends over 15 amino acids. The CDR3 spells CASSPAGTSGRGQFF. CDR3 in DNA: TGTGCCAGCAGTCCCGCCGGGACTAGCGGGAGAGGGCAGTTCTTC.

This chain joins TRBV27 and TRBJ2-3, with TRBD2 matching over 13 bases. V trimming: 4 bases; J trimming: 4 bases; junction bases outside the gene matches: 8. Per the germline V gene, CDR1 is MNHEY and CDR2 is SMNVEV (reference sequence). The CDR3 spans 17 residues. The CDR3 is CASSYKGLAGRSDTQYF. The CDR3 bases are TGTGCCAGCAGTTATAAGGGACTAGCGGGACGGTCAGATACGCAGTATTTT.

This chain joins TRBV27 and TRBJ2-5; D is ambiguous. Trimming pared 3 bases from V and 5 bases from J, leaving 22 bases between. In germline, CDR1 is MNHEY, CDR2 SMNVEV (reference sequence). This CDR3 contains 17 residues. CDR3 coding DNA: TGTGCCAGCAGTTTGTCGTATGGCCCGTTATCCGGGGAGACCCAGTACTTC. Translating it yields CASSLSYGPLSGETQYF.

The V call is TRBV5-3, the J call TRBJ1-5; tentatively, D is TRBD1 (6 bases). TRBV5-3 is marked as an open reading frame, function uncertain. V lost 5 bases and J 4 bases, leaving 13 bases between the germline ends. The CDR3 runs to 14 residues. The CDR3 here is CARRSGQPNQPQHF. The CDR3 DNA is TGTGCCAGAAGATCCGGACAGCCTAATCAGCCCCAGCATTTT.

The chain uses TRBV9 and TRBJ2-1; TRBD2 is a possible D gene (5 bases). Per germline, CDR1 SGDLS and CDR2 YYNGEE. The CDR3 length is 15 residues. V was pared by 0 bases and J by 2 bases, with 9 bases between. The CDR3 spells CASSVAPGTYNEQFF. CDR3 sequence (DNA): TGTGCCAGCAGCGTAGCACCGGGAACCTACAATGAGCAGTTCTTC. Full variable domain (missing parts from reference TRBV9 and TRBJ2-1): DSGVTQTPKHLITATGQRVTLRCSPRSGDLSVYWYQQSLDQGLQFLIQYYNGEERAKGNILERFSAQQFPDLHSELNLSSLELGDSALYFCASSVAPGTYNEQFFGPGTRLTVL.

The chain uses TRBV7-2 and TRBJ1-5, with D hard to call. CDR1 and CDR2 from the germline V gene are SGHTA and FQGNSA. V lost 1 base, J lost 3 bases, and 10 bases lay in between. This CDR3 spans 15 amino acids. CDR3 sequence reads: CASSLGWQYNQPQHF. In nucleotides, the CDR3 is TGTGCCAGCAGCTTAGGGTGGCAGTACAATCAGCCCCAGCATTTT. The entire variable domain, with the rest obtained from reference TRBV7-2 and TRBJ1-5, is as follows: GAGVSQSPSNKVTEKGKDVELRCDPISGHTALYWYRQSLGQGLEFLIYFQGNSAPDKSGLPSDRFSAERTGGSVSTLTIQRTQQEDSAVYLCASSLGWQYNQPQHFGDGTRLSIL.

J is TRBJ2-7 and V is TRBV29-1; TRBD1 matches at 7 bases. This CDR3 region has 14 residues. V shed 7 bases, J shed 2 bases, and the junction held 11 bases outside the gene matches. Germline lookup yields CDR1 SQVTM and CDR2 ANQGSEA. In DNA form, the CDR3 reads TGCAGCGCATCGTCACAGGGGCGACCCTACGAGCAGTACTTC. Translating gives CSASSQGRPYEQYF.

Of note for this clone: Other DNA sequences of this sample code for an identical CDR3. The CDR3 here is CASSLRVGQPQHF. CDR3 DNA sequence: TGTGCCAGCAGCCTACGAGTCGGTCAGCCCCAGCATTTT. The genes are TRBV5-6 and TRBJ1-5; D is unclear. Germline V lookup: CDR1 SGHDT, CDR2 YYEEEE. The CDR3 has 13 amino acids. V shed 4 bases and J shed 6 bases, with 11 bases lying between them.

This chain links TRBV7-6 with TRBJ2-7, with a tentative D call TRBD1 (6 bases). V lost 1 base and J 3 bases, leaving 13 bases between the germline ends. Germline loops: CDR1 SGHVS, CDR2 FNYEAQ. The CDR3 spans 15 residues. The CDR3 coding sequence is TGTGCCAGCAGCTTAGTACAGGGCTCTAACTACGAGCAGTACTTC. Translated: CASSLVQGSNYEQYF.

This chain connects TRBV28 to TRBJ1-2; D gene unclear. Germline assignment: CDR1 MDHEN and CDR2 SYDVKM. V was shortened by 3 bases and J by 5 bases, with 13 bases between the two germline ends. The CDR3 has 14 amino acids. In nucleotides, the CDR3 is TGTGCCAGCAGTTTCCAAAGCTCGATATATGGCTACACCTTC. Encoded protein: CASSFQSSIYGYTF.

In its sample, this clone was seen once. This chain joins TRBV5-1 and TRBJ2-7; TRBD2 matches at 11 bases. The CDR3 has 16 residues. The J segment lost 1 base and the V segment lost 0 bases, leaving 3 bases of the junction unmatched. CDR1 is SGHRS and CDR2 is YFSETQ in the germline V gene. The CDR3 protein is CASSLEGLAVSYEQYF. The CDR3 DNA sequence: TGCGCCAGCAGCTTGGAGGGACTAGCGGTATCCTACGAGCAGTACTTC.

The V call is TRBV5-6, the J call TRBJ1-2; D gene uncertain. This CDR3 has 12 amino acids. V was clipped by 2 bases and J by 4 bases, with 6 bases between them. Germline V gene sequence: CDR1 SGHDT, CDR2 YYEEEE. DNA of the CDR3: TGTGCCAGCAGCTTAGCGAGCTATGGCTACACCTTC. Its protein product is CASSLASYGYTF. Full variable domain (missing parts from reference TRBV5-6 and TRBJ1-2): DAGVTQSPTHLIKTRGQQVTLRCSPKSGHDTVSWYQQALGQGPQFIFQYYEEEERQRGNFPDRFSGHQFPNYSSELNVNALLLGDSALYLCASSLASYGYTFGSGTRLTVV.

This clone was recorded a few times. This chain links TRBV6-1 with TRBJ1-1; 8 bases are shared with TRBD1. The V gene's germline CDR1 is MNHNS and CDR2 SASEGT. CDR3 length equals 17 residues. Trimming cost V 2 bases and J 6 bases; bases outside gene matches: 14. The CDR3 spells CASSERGTGEYPAEAFF. The CDR3 coding sequence is TGTGCCAGCAGTGAACGTGGGACAGGCGAATATCCGGCTGAAGCTTTCTTT.

The chain joins TRBV7-9 to TRBJ2-7, with TRBD2 identical over 11 bases. This CDR3 is built from 15 residues. The V and J ends lost 5 bases and 2 bases, in that order; junction bases with no gene match: 5. Germline V gene data show CDR1 as SEHNR and CDR2 as FQNEAQ (reference sequence). The CDR3 spells CASSRGLAGPYEQYF. The CDR3 bases are TGTGCCAGCAGCCGTGGACTAGCGGGCCCCTACGAGCAGTACTTC.

The V and J genes are TRBV5-1 and TRBJ1-4; 9 positions agree with TRBD1. Germline CDR1 is SGHRS and CDR2 is YFSETQ. This CDR3 contains 15 residues. Germline trimming cut 4 bases from V and 4 bases from J; bases unmatched to any gene: 5. This CDR3 is CASSLGQGGNEKLFF. As DNA, the CDR3 is TGCGCCAGCAGCCTGGGACAGGGCGGTAATGAAAAACTGTTTTTT.

CDR3 sequence reads: CASGGQGFSGELFF. The DNA of the CDR3 is TGTGCTAGTGGTGGACAGGGATTCTCCGGGGAGCTGTTTTTT. This chain joins TRBV12-5 and TRBJ2-2; the match to TRBD1 covers 8 bases. The germline gives CDR1 LGHNT, CDR2 FRNRAP. The trim removed 5 bases at V and 6 bases at J, leaving 5 bases unmatched. The CDR3 consists of 14 residues.

The CDR3 sequence: CASSGRLAGGTDTQYF. The CDR3 DNA reads TGTGCCAGCAGTGGTAGACTAGCGGGAGGCACAGATACGCAGTATTTT. V usage is TRBV2 and J usage is TRBJ2-3, with 12 bases aligning to TRBD2. The germline V gene has CDR1 SNHLY and CDR2 FYNNEI. V was pared by 4 bases and J by 1 base, with 3 bases of the junction left unmatched. The CDR3 totals 16 residues.

The gene calls are TRBV11-3 and TRBJ1-1; D is ambiguous. The CDR3 loop spans 14 amino acids. Germline-derived CDR1 and CDR2 are SGHNT and YENEEA. V shed 4 bases and J shed 5 bases, with 14 bases lying between them. The CDR3 region has the DNA TGTGCCAGCAGCTCTAGTGGCCGGGGTACTGAAGCTTTCTTT. Translation gives CASSSSGRGTEAFF.

This clone was counted a few times. This chain links TRBV7-9 with TRBJ2-2; the match to TRBD1 covers 10 bases. Germline CDR1 SEHNR, CDR2 FQNEAQ (reference sequence). CDR3 size: 13 residues. V lost 6 bases, J lost 6 bases, and 1 base stayed unmatched. CDR3 region: CASSGTGAGELFF. DNA for the CDR3: TGTGCCAGCAGTGGGACAGGGGCCGGGGAGCTGTTTTTT.

This sequence joins TRBV4-2 and TRBJ1-2, with D unclear. From germline, CDR1 is LGHNA and CDR2 YNFKEQ. The germline V and J ends were trimmed by 0 bases and 2 bases, with 7 bases remaining between them. This CDR3 is 14 amino acids long. The CDR3 reads CASSQDTKNYGYTF. CDR3 DNA: TGTGCCAGCAGCCAAGATACTAAAAACTATGGCTACACCTTC.

The chain has TRBV15 and TRBJ1-3, with D hard to call. From germline, CDR1 is LNHNV and CDR2 YYDKDF (reference sequence). CDR3 size: 15 residues. V dropped 1 base and J dropped 2 bases, with 9 bases sitting between them. The CDR3 sequence: CATSRAEVAGNTIYF. DNA of the CDR3: TGTGCCACCAGCAGAGCGGAGGTAGCTGGAAACACCATATATTTT.

This clone was picked up one time. Germline and junction disagree at one end, which may indicate a read error. This chain connects TRBV30 to TRBJ1-5; 7 bases agree with TRBD1. CDR3 length: 13 residues. CDR1 is GTSNPN, CDR2 SVGIG, per germline (reference sequence). CDR3 amino acids: CAWSVRGGQPQNF. The CDR3, as DNA: TGTGCCTGGAGTGTACGAGGGGGCCAGCCCCAGAATTTT. Using reference TRBV30 and TRBJ1-5 for the parts outside the CDR3, the full variable domain is SQTIHQWPATLVQPVGSPLSLECTVEGTSNPNLYWYRQAAGRGLQLLFYSVGIGQISSEVPQNLSASRPQDRQFILSSKKLLLSDSGFYLCAWSVRGGQPQNFGDGTRLSIL.

The rearrangement links TRBV7-8 to TRBJ1-3; possible D gene TRBD1, 5 bases. Germline V gene data show CDR1 as SGHVS and CDR2 as FQNEAQ. V was trimmed by 6 bases and J by 0 bases, leaving 6 bases between them. The CDR3 sequence is 13 residues long. The CDR3 DNA reads TGTGCCAGCAGGGGGCTCTCTGGAAACACCATATATTTT. Its translation: CASRGLSGNTIYF.

The gene calls are TRBV13 and TRBJ2-7; 7 bases match TRBD2. V lost 5 bases to trimming and J lost 3 bases; unmatched junction nucleotides: 4. This CDR3 spans 13 amino acids. Germline loops: CDR1 PRHDT, CDR2 FYEKMQ (reference sequence). This CDR3 is CASSAGEIYEQYF. In DNA form, the CDR3 reads TGTGCCAGCAGCGCGGGGGAAATCTACGAGCAGTACTTC. Full variable domain (remainder filled in from reference TRBV13 and TRBJ2-7): AAGVIQSPRHLIKEKRETATLKCYPIPRHDTVYWYQQGPGQDPQFLISFYEKMQSDKGSIPDRFSAQQFSDYHSELNMSSLELGDSALYFCASSAGEIYEQYFGPGTRLTVT.

J is TRBJ2-3 and V is TRBV7-9, with 9 bases matching TRBD1. The CDR3 runs to 15 residues. Germline V gives CDR1 SEHNR, CDR2 FQNEAQ (reference sequence). V was clipped by 1 base and J by 4 bases; unmatched bases: 3. The CDR3 is CASSLVGQGPDTQYF. The CDR3 DNA reads as TGTGCCAGCAGCTTAGTGGGACAGGGTCCAGATACGCAGTATTTT.

J is TRBJ2-7 and V is TRBV13; TRBD1 matches at 9 bases. CDR1 is PRHDT and CDR2 is FYEKMQ in the germline V gene (reference sequence). The V gene end was trimmed by 1 base and the J gene end by 3 bases; junction bases not matched to a gene: 22. This CDR3 is built from 21 residues. The CDR3 protein is CASSLETLGQGSYEQFYEQYF. The CDR3 DNA follows: TGTGCCAGCAGCTTAGAGACTCTGGGACAGGGATCCTACGAGCAGTTCTACGAGCAGTACTTC.

This chain connects TRBV4-1 to TRBJ2-1; TRBD2 agrees at 9 bases. CDR3 length equals 16 residues. The J segment lost 7 bases and the V segment lost 0 bases, leaving 7 bases of the junction unmatched. Germline CDR1 is MGHRA and CDR2 is YSYEKL. The CDR3 nucleotides read TGCGCCAGCAGCCAAGAGGCTAGCGGGATTAAGAATGAGCAGTTCTTC. Encoded protein: CASSQEASGIKNEQFF.

CDR3 in amino acids: CASSESGTGFNEQYF. CDR3 nucleotides: TGCGCCAGCAGTGAGTCGGGGACAGGGTTCAACGAGCAGTACTTC. V gene TRBV10-1 combines with J gene TRBJ2-7; TRBD1 aligns across 9 bases. Germline CDR1 reads WNHNN; CDR2 reads SYGVQD (reference sequence). V trimming: 0 bases; J trimming: 5 bases; junction bases outside the gene matches: 5. The CDR3 has 15 residues.

Note on this clone: Other DNA sequences of this sample code for an identical CDR3. V is TRBV5-1 and J is TRBJ2-2, with D tentatively TRBD1 (5 bases). This CDR3 is built from 15 residues. Germline V lookup: CDR1 SGHRS, CDR2 YFSETQ. The germline V and J ends were trimmed by 0 bases and 3 bases, with 9 bases remaining between them. For the CDR3, the DNA is TGCGCCAGCAGCTTGGGGCAGGGCTACACCGGGGAGCTGTTTTTT. This encodes CASSLGQGYTGELFF.